The text below deals with one TCR beta chain. Its antigen remains unidentified. Amplification used 60 Vbeta primers and 13 Jbeta primers. Data came from immunoSEQ multiplex PCR; TCRdb stores just in-frame clones and leaves some out. The repertoire table contains roughly 50,000 clones. This specimen belongs to a study of cytomegalovirus exposure and HLA in healthy donors. The trim removed 0 bases at V and 6 bases at J, leaving 10 bases unmatched. Germline V gene sequence: CDR1 SGHVS, CDR2 FQNEAQ. This CDR3 comprises 16 residues. General study results and limits: In a later analysis, DRB1 alleles had the most associated TCRs; HLA-C alleles the fewest. Immune exposure was documented only through CMV serostatus. Most of the TCR beta V segments (in an earlier analysis) were productive either about 87% or about 30% of the time.

The sequenced material came from PBMCs. The chain joins TRBV7-8 to TRBJ1-2; 7 bases are a match to TRBD1. This clonotype originated in a female donor in good health and CMV-seronegative. The CDR3 DNA is TGTGCCAGCAGCTTAGCTCGTCGGCCAAGGGGGCATGGCTACACCTTC. Translated: CASSLARRPRGHGYTF.